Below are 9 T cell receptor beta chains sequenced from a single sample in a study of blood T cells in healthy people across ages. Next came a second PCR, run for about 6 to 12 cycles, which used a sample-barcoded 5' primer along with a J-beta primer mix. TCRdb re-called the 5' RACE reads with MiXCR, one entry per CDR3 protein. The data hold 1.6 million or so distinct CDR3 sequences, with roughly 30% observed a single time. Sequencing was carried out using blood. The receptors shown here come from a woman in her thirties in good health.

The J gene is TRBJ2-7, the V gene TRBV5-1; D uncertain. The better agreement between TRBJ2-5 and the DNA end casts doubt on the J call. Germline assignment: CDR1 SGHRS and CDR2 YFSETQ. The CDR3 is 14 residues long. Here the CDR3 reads CASSLLGSSETQYF. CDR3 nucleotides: TGCGCCAGCAGCCTTCTCGGTTCGTCAGAGACCCAGTACTTC.

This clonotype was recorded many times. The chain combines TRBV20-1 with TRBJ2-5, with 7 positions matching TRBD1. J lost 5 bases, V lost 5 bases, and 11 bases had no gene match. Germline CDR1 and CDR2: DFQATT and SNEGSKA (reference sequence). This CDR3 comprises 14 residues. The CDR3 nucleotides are TGCAGTGCTCAGGGACAGCTGATCTGGGAGACCCAGTACTTC. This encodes CSAQGQLIWETQYF.

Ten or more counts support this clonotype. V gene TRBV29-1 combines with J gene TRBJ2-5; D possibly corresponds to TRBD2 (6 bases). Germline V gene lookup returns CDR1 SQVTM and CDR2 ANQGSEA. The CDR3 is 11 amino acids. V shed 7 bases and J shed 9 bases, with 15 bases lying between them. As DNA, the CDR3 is TGCAGCGCCGACCGCGGCGGGGCCCAGTACTTC. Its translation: CSADRGGAQYF.

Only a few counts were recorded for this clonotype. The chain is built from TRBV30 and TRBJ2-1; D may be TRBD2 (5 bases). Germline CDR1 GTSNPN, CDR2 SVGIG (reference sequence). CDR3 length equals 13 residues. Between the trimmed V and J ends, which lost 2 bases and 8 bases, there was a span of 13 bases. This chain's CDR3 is CAWSSRTRDEQFF. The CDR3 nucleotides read TGTGCCTGGAGTTCCCGAACTAGGGATGAGCAGTTCTTC.

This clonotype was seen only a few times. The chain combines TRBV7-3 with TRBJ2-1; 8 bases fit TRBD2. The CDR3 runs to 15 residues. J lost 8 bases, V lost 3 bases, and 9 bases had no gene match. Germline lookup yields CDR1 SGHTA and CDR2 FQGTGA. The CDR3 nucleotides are TGTGCCAGCAGCTTCCACCGGACTAGCAATGATGAGCAGTTCTTC. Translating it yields CASSFHRTSNDEQFF.

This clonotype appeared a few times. In DNA form, the CDR3 reads TGTGCCAGCAGCCAATGGGGGGGCGGCACTGAAGCTTTCTTT. Its protein is CASSQWGGGTEAFF. The chain employs TRBV3-1 and TRBJ1-1, with a tentative D call TRBD1 (6 bases). V shed 2 bases and J shed 4 bases, with 11 bases lying between them. The CDR3 contains 14 residues. CDR1 LGHDT and CDR2 YNNKEL come from the germline V gene (reference sequence).

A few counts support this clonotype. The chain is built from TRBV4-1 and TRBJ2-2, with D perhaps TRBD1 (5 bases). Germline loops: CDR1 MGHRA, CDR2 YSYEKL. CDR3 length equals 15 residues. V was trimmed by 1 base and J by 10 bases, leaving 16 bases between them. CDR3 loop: CASSQARVKVKELFF. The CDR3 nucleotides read TGCGCCAGCAGCCAAGCCAGGGTAAAAGTGAAGGAGCTGTTTTTT.

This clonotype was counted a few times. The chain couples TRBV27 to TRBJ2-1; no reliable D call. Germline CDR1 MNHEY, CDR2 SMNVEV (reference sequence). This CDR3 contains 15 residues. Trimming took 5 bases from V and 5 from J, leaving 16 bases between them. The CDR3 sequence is CASSTMTLTNNEQFF. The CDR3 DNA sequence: TGTGCCAGCAGTACTATGACCCTGACGAACAATGAGCAGTTCTTC.

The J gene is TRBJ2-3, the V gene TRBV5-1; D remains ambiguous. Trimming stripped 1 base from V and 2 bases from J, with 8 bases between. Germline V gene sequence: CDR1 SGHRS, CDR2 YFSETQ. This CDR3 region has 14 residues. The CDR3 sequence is CASSLNAATDTQYF. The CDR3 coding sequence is TGCGCCAGCAGCTTGAATGCAGCCACAGATACGCAGTATTTT. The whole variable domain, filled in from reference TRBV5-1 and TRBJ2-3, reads KAGVTQTPRYLIKTRGQQVTLSCSPISGHRSVSWYQQTPGQGLQFLFEYFSETQRNKGNFPGRFSGRQFSNSRSEMNVSTLELGDSALYLCASSLNAATDTQYFGPGTRLTVL.